A single sample gave rise to the 32 T cell receptor beta chains below, sequenced in a study of CD8 T cells in ankylosing spondylitis. MiXCR was run by TCRdb on the 5' RACE reads, yielding one entry per CDR3 protein. This table has approximately 100,000 distinct CDR3 sequences, almost 8.5% appearing once. The specimen sequenced was blood, either unsorted or a sorted T cell fraction (not recorded which). These TCRs come from a male donor with ankylosing spondylitis or in good health (not recorded which).

This clonotype was seen ten or more times. V gene TRBV9 combines with J gene TRBJ2-2, with 10 bases fitting TRBD2. The length of the CDR3 is 17 residues. J was trimmed by 7 bases and V by 0 bases; bases with no gene match: 9. Germline CDR1 SGDLS, CDR2 YYNGEE. The CDR3 sequence: CASSVEAGGPSSGELFF. The CDR3 nucleotides read TGTGCCAGCAGCGTAGAAGCGGGGGGGCCTAGTAGCGGGGAGCTGTTTTTT. Combining the CDR3 with reference TRBV9 and TRBJ2-2 gives the whole variable domain DSGVTQTPKHLITATGQRVTLRCSPRSGDLSVYWYQQSLDQGLQFLIQYYNGEERAKGNILERFSAQQFPDLHSELNLSSLELGDSALYFCASSVEAGGPSSGELFFGEGSRLTVL.

In its sample, this clonotype was seen many times. The chain is built from TRBV3-1 and TRBJ2-1; 13 nucleotides match TRBD2. After removal of 1 base from V and 8 bases from J, the junction contained 8 bases not matched to a gene. The CDR3 extends over 17 amino acids. Germline CDR1 reads LGHDT; CDR2 reads YNNKEL (reference sequence). The CDR3 sequence is CASSQAYGLAGEHEQFF. DNA of the CDR3: TGTGCCAGCAGCCAAGCCTACGGACTAGCGGGAGAACATGAGCAGTTCTTC.

This clonotype showed up many times. The rearrangement joins TRBV9 to TRBJ2-3, with 10 bases matching TRBD2. The germline V gene encodes CDR1 SGDLS and CDR2 YYNGEE. The CDR3 has 14 amino acids. Trimming removed 3 bases from V and 3 bases from J; junction bases left unmatched: 1. Here the CDR3 DNA reads TGTGCCAGCAGCGAAGCGGGAGGGACAGATACGCAGTATTTT. Its protein is CASSEAGGTDTQYF.

This clonotype came up once. The junction and the germline gene differ at one end; a read error may be behind it. CDR3 loop: CASSQLGTRGSYEHYF. The CDR3 DNA reads as TGCGCCAGCAGCCAGCTCGGGACACGCGGCTCCTACGAGCACTACTTC. V is TRBV4-1 and J is TRBJ2-7, with a tentative D call TRBD1 (6 bases). The CDR3 is made up of 16 amino acids. The germline V gene has CDR1 MGHRA and CDR2 YSYEKL.

A remark on this clonotype: Given a much more abundant clone one base away, this may be a read error. V gene TRBV7-3 combines with J gene TRBJ1-1, with D possibly being TRBD1 (6 bases). The CDR3 spans 14 residues. The V gene's germline CDR1 is SGHTA and CDR2 FQGTGA. In DNA, the CDR3 is TGTGCCAGCAGCAGCACCGGGACACACACTGCAGCTTTCTTT. This sequence encodes CASSSTGTHTAAFF.

The V gene is TRBV6-2 or TRBV6-3, the J gene TRBJ2-1; 8 positions agree with TRBD2. The J segment lost 5 bases and the V segment lost 6 bases, leaving 6 bases of the junction unmatched. CDR1 and CDR2 (germline): MNHEY, SVGEGT. This CDR3 region has 14 residues. CDR3 bases: TGTGCCAGCAGAATTTCGGGGGGGGACAATGAGCAGTTCTTC. The encoded protein is CASRISGGDNEQFF.

This clonotype has ten or more counts. V and J are TRBV6-2 or TRBV6-3 and TRBJ2-5; no definite D call. CDR3 size: 13 residues. V was pared by 2 bases and J by 5 bases, with 9 bases between. Per germline, CDR1 MNHEY and CDR2 SVGEGT. Written as DNA, the CDR3 is TGTGCCAGCAGTTACACGCGGTGGGAGACCCAGTACTTC. As protein: CASSYTRWETQYF.

This chain joins TRBV6-2 or TRBV6-3 and TRBJ2-3, with 9 bases fitting TRBD1. Trimming took 5 bases from V and 4 from J; bases not matched to a gene: 7. The germline CDR1 and CDR2 sequences are MNHEY and SVGEGT. The CDR3 totals 15 residues. CDR3 region: CASSRPGTGSDTQYF. CDR3 DNA: TGTGCCAGCAGTCGTCCCGGGACAGGGTCAGATACGCAGTATTTT.

This clonotype was seen ten or more times. The V gene is TRBV5-1, the J gene TRBJ2-5; TRBD1 matches 10 bases. In germline, CDR1 is SGHRS, CDR2 YFSETQ. J lost 4 bases, V lost 6 bases, and 3 bases had no gene match. The CDR3 has 13 amino acids. CDR3: CASTRDRGETQYF. CDR3 DNA: TGCGCCAGCACCCGGGACAGGGGAGAGACCCAGTACTTC.

This clonotype came up many times. This rearrangement joins TRBV10-3 to TRBJ1-3; D unresolved. This CDR3 comprises 13 residues. In germline, CDR1 is ENHRY, CDR2 SYGVKD. V dropped 0 bases and J dropped 4 bases, with 4 bases sitting between them. CDR3 region: CAISESSGNTIYF. CDR3 sequence (DNA): TGTGCCATCAGTGAGTCGTCCGGAAACACCATATATTTT.

The J gene is TRBJ2-5, the V gene TRBV6-5; possible D gene TRBD2, 5 bases. CDR3 size: 14 residues. The germline V gene has CDR1 MNHEY and CDR2 SVGAGI. Trimming left V 0 bases short and J 0 bases short, with 5 bases between. DNA of the CDR3: TGTGCCAGCAGTTACTCGACTAACCAAGAGACCCAGTACTTC. Translated: CASSYSTNQETQYF.

This clonotype has a handful of counts. The chain couples TRBV9 to TRBJ2-6; TRBD1 agrees at 7 bases. This CDR3 is 17 amino acids long. After removal of 7 bases from V and 1 base from J, the junction contained 11 bases not matched to a gene. Germline V lookup: CDR1 SGDLS, CDR2 YYNGEE. The CDR3 here is CASRTGSSLSGANVLTF. The CDR3 DNA reads as TGTGCCAGCCGGACAGGTTCTTCCCTTTCTGGGGCCAACGTCCTGACTTTC.

In this sample, this clonotype turned up many times. The chain uses TRBV5-1 and TRBJ1-2, with D unclear. CDR1 and CDR2 from the germline V gene are SGHRS and YFSETQ. The CDR3 runs 16 residues. Trimming stripped 4 bases from V and 3 bases from J, with 19 bases between. CDR3 amino acids: CASSPFLAGGDYGYTF. The CDR3 DNA sequence: TGCGCCAGCAGCCCATTTCTGGCAGGCGGAGACTATGGCTACACCTTC.

This clonotype has ten or more counts. The chain recombines TRBV6-5 with TRBJ2-7; D may be TRBD1 (6 bases). Trimming stripped 4 bases from V and 2 bases from J, with 15 bases between. Germline V gene sequence: CDR1 MNHEY, CDR2 SVGAGI. This CDR3 has 15 residues. The CDR3 DNA sequence: TGTGCCAGCAGTTCGAACCGGGACAAAACCTACGAGCAGTACTTC. It translates to CASSSNRDKTYEQYF.

This clonotype was detected many times. The junction departs from germline at one end; a sequencing error may be responsible. V and J are TRBV11-3 and TRBJ2-2, with 11 nucleotides matching TRBD2. This CDR3 spans 16 amino acids. The germline gives CDR1 SGHNT, CDR2 YENEEA. The CDR3 DNA follows: TGTGCCAGCAGTTTAGGGACTAGCGGCGGCGGCGGGGAGCTGTTTTTT. It translates to CASSLGTSGGGGELFF. The whole variable domain, remainder taken from reference TRBV11-3 and TRBJ2-2, is EAGVVQSPRYKIIEKKQPVAFWCNPISGHNTLYWYLQNLGQGPELLIRYENEEAVDDSQLPKDRFSAERLKGVDSTLKIQPAELGDSAVYLCASSLGTSGGGGELFFGEGSRLTVL.

In its sample, this clonotype was seen many times. CDR3 sequence: CASSPDKANTEAFF. The CDR3 DNA follows: TGTGCCAGCAGTCCGGACAAGGCGAACACTGAAGCTTTCTTT. This chain uses TRBV12-3 or TRBV12-4 with TRBJ1-1; tentative D call: TRBD1 (5 bases). V was clipped by 5 bases and J by 1 base, with 11 bases between them. The CDR3 consists of 14 residues.

The sample holds a few counts of this clonotype. V gene TRBV10-3 combines with J gene TRBJ1-6; D ambiguous. Germline loops: CDR1 ENHRY, CDR2 SYGVKD. V shed 0 bases and J shed 0 bases, with 9 bases lying between them. The CDR3 covers 17 residues. The CDR3 spells CAISESHASSYNSPLHF. The CDR3 DNA follows: TGTGCCATCAGTGAGTCGCACGCCAGCTCCTATAATTCACCCCTCCACTTT.

This clonotype was counted at least ten times. The chain couples TRBV12-5 to TRBJ2-5; TRBD2 might be the D (5 bases). CDR3 length: 13 amino acids. Trimming shortened V by 6 bases and J by 2 bases, and 10 bases separated the two germline ends. CDR1 and CDR2 (germline): LGHNT, FRNRAP. The CDR3 region is CASGQSGQETQYF. Here the CDR3 DNA reads TGTGCTAGTGGCCAGAGCGGACAAGAGACCCAGTACTTC.

This clonotype was observed at least ten times. The chain recombines TRBV12-3 or TRBV12-4 with TRBJ2-7; D not certain. V lost 3 bases to trimming and J lost 3 bases, with 12 bases between them. The CDR3 contains 14 residues. The DNA for the CDR3 is TGTGCCAGCAGTTTTGACGGAGAAAGCTACGAGCAGTACTTC. Amino acid sequence: CASSFDGESYEQYF.

This clonotype has a handful of counts. V usage is TRBV20-1 and J usage is TRBJ2-7; 8 bases map to TRBD1. Germline values: CDR1 DFQATT, CDR2 SNEGSKA (reference sequence). The junction had 6 bases not matched to a gene; V was cut back by 6 bases and J by 2 bases. The CDR3 is made up of 13 amino acids. The CDR3 DNA reads as TGCAGTGCACCAACAGGGGGGACCTACGAGCAGTACTTC. Residues: CSAPTGGTYEQYF.

The table lists this clonotype with many counts. V usage is TRBV27 and J usage is TRBJ1-5; D may be TRBD1 (5 bases). Trimming stripped 2 bases from V and 1 base from J, with 9 bases between. Germline V CDR1 and CDR2: MNHEY, SMNVEV (reference sequence). CDR3 size: 15 residues. CDR3 coding DNA: TGTGCCAGCAGTTTAGGCGGGGGAAGCAATCAGCCCCAGCATTTT. This gives the protein CASSLGGGSNQPQHF.

This clonotype has at least ten counts. V usage is TRBV6-1 and J usage is TRBJ1-1; D remains ambiguous. Trimming left V 6 bases short and J 2 bases short, with 13 bases between. CDR3 length equals 14 residues. The germline V gene encodes CDR1 MNHNS and CDR2 SASEGT. The CDR3 loop is CASRFTPRNTEAFF. The CDR3 region has the DNA TGTGCCAGCAGGTTTACCCCCCGAAACACTGAAGCTTTCTTT.

This clonotype has a count of ten or more. The V gene is TRBV14, the J gene TRBJ1-2, with 7 bases lining up with TRBD1. The V segment lost 5 bases and the J segment 3 bases; nucleotides outside the gene matches: 6. This CDR3 has 14 residues. The germline CDR1 and CDR2 sequences are SGHDN and FVKESK. CDR3 bases: TGTGCCAGCAGCGTGACAGGGAGGGACTATGGCTACACCTTC. Its translation: CASSVTGRDYGYTF.

The rearrangement uses TRBV6-1 and TRBJ1-2; weak D call: TRBD1 (5 bases). V gave up 2 bases and J gave up 7 bases, with 17 bases separating them. The germline gives CDR1 MNHNS, CDR2 SASEGT. CDR3 length: 15 amino acids. The CDR3 reads CASSELRAGLGGYTF. CDR3 nucleotides: TGTGCCAGCAGTGAACTTAGGGCAGGGCTCGGTGGCTACACCTTC.

This clonotype showed up many times. The chain employs TRBV5-1 and TRBJ1-2, with 9 bases matching TRBD1. The J segment lost 6 bases and the V segment lost 2 bases, leaving 8 bases of the junction unmatched. The germline CDR1 and CDR2 sequences are SGHRS and YFSETQ. The CDR3 covers 15 residues. CDR3 sequence reads: CASSFTGGARDGYTF. For the CDR3, the DNA is TGCGCCAGCAGCTTTACAGGGGGCGCGAGGGATGGCTACACCTTC. Together with reference TRBV5-1 and TRBJ1-2, the CDR3 gives the full variable domain: KAGVTQTPRYLIKTRGQQVTLSCSPISGHRSVSWYQQTPGQGLQFLFEYFSETQRNKGNFPGRFSGRQFSNSRSEMNVSTLELGDSALYLCASSFTGGARDGYTFGSGTRLTVV.

This clonotype was observed at least ten times. The rearrangement uses TRBV4-3 and TRBJ2-7; TRBD2 aligns across 12 bases. Trimming cost V 2 bases and J 7 bases; bases outside gene matches: 3. Germline CDR1 and CDR2: LGHNA and YSLEER. This CDR3 spans 14 amino acids. CDR3 nucleotide sequence: TGCGCCAGCAGCCAATTCCTAGCGGGAGGGGAGCAGTACTTC. This sequence encodes CASSQFLAGGEQYF.

This clonotype was detected many times. The genes are TRBV20-1 and TRBJ1-2; TRBD1 is a possible D gene (6 bases). This CDR3 has 12 residues. Trimming took off 3 bases at V and 6 bases at J, with 11 bases between the two ends. Germline-derived CDR1 and CDR2 are DFQATT and SNEGSKA (reference sequence). The CDR3 is CSASKGGDGYTF. CDR3 nucleotides: TGCAGTGCTAGTAAGGGGGGCGATGGCTACACCTTC.

This clonotype was counted at least ten times. As DNA, the CDR3 is TGCAGTGCTAGCCCCCCTCTGGATTTGGGTCAAGAGACCCAGTACTTC. Protein: CSASPPLDLGQETQYF. This chain connects TRBV20-1 to TRBJ2-5; no clear D. Germline CDR1 and CDR2: DFQATT and SNEGSKA (reference sequence). This CDR3 spans 16 amino acids. V lost 3 bases, J lost 2 bases, and 19 bases lay in between.

This clonotype was recorded at least ten times. CDR3 DNA: TGTGCCAGCAGTATAGCGGGGATTGAGCAGTTCTTC. Encoded protein: CASSIAGIEQFF. The chain has TRBV11-1 and TRBJ2-1; 8 bases are shared with TRBD2. Germline assignment: CDR1 SGHAT and CDR2 FQDESV (reference sequence). The J segment lost 9 bases and the V segment lost 6 bases, leaving 4 bases of the junction unmatched. This CDR3 is built from 12 residues.

This clonotype was recorded many times. This chain uses TRBV6-6 with TRBJ2-2; 9 nucleotides align to TRBD1. The CDR3 is made up of 15 amino acids. The trim removed 3 bases at V and 6 bases at J, leaving 5 bases unmatched. Germline assignment: CDR1 MNHNY and CDR2 SVGAGI (reference sequence). The CDR3 sequence: CASSYGGQGSGELFF. The DNA for the CDR3 is TGTGCCAGCAGTTATGGAGGACAGGGGTCCGGGGAGCTGTTTTTT.

This clonotype was counted ten times or more. The V call is TRBV7-8, the J call TRBJ2-1; 12 nucleotides align to TRBD2. Germline V gene lookup returns CDR1 SGHVS and CDR2 FQNEAQ. Trimming removed 1 base from V and 9 bases from J; junction bases left unmatched: 13. This CDR3 is 18 amino acids long. As DNA, the CDR3 is TGTGCCAGCAGCTTAGTTCGGATCCCGGGACTAGCGGGTATTGAGCAGTTCTTC. Amino acids: CASSLVRIPGLAGIEQFF.

The table lists this clonotype with many counts. The chain carries TRBV20-1 and TRBJ1-1; D is ambiguous. CDR1 is DFQATT and CDR2 is SNEGSKA in the germline V gene (reference sequence). The CDR3 loop spans 14 amino acids. V was pared by 3 bases and J by 4 bases, with 15 bases between. CDR3 coding DNA: TGCAGTGCTAGGGACCGGCGAGTATCCACTGAAGCTTTCTTT. The encoded protein is CSARDRRVSTEAFF.